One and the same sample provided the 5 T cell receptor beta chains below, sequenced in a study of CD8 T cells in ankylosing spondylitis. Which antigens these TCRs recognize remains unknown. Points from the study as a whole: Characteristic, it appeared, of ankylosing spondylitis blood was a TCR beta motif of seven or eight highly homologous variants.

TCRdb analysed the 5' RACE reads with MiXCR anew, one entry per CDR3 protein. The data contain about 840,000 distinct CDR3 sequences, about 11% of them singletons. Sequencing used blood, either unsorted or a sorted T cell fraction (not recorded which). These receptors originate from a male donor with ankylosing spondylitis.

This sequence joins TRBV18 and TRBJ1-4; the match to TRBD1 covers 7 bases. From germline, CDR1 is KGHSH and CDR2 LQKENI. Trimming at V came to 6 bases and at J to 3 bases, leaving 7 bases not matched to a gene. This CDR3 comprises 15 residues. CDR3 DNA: TGTGCCAGCTCGCCGACAGGGCCTCCTAATGAAAAACTGTTTTTT. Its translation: CASSPTGPPNEKLFF.

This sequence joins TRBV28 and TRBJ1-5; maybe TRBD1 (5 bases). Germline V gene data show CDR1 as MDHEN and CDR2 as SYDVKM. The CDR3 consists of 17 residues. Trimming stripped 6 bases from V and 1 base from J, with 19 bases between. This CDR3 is CASSSGTYLGSNQPQHF. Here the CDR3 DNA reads TGTGCCAGCAGCTCCGGGACCTACCTCGGGAGCAATCAGCCCCAGCATTTT.

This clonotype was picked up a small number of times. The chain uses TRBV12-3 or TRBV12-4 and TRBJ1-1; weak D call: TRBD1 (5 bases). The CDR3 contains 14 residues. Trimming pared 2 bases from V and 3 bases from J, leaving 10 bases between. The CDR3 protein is CASSLRGWYTEAFF. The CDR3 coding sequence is TGTGCCAGCAGTTTAAGGGGTTGGTACACTGAAGCTTTCTTT.

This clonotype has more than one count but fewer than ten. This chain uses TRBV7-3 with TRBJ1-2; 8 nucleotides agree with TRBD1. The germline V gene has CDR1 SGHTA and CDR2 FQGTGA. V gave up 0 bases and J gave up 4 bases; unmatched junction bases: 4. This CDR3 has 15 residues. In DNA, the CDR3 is TGTGCCAGCAGCTTAACGTCGGGGACAGGCTATGGCTACACCTTC. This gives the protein CASSLTSGTGYGYTF.

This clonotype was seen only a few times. CDR3 nucleotide sequence: TGCGCCAGCAGCTTGATGACCCGATCAGGAGAGACCCAGTACTTC. This gives the protein CASSLMTRSGETQYF. The chain joins TRBV5-1 to TRBJ2-5; D remains ambiguous. The CDR3 sequence is 15 residues long. The germline gives CDR1 SGHRS, CDR2 YFSETQ. Trimming stripped 1 base from V and 4 bases from J, with 14 bases between. The whole variable domain, filled in from reference TRBV5-1 and TRBJ2-5, reads KAGVTQTPRYLIKTRGQQVTLSCSPISGHRSVSWYQQTPGQGLQFLFEYFSETQRNKGNFPGRFSGRQFSNSRSEMNVSTLELGDSALYLCASSLMTRSGETQYFGPGTRLLVL.